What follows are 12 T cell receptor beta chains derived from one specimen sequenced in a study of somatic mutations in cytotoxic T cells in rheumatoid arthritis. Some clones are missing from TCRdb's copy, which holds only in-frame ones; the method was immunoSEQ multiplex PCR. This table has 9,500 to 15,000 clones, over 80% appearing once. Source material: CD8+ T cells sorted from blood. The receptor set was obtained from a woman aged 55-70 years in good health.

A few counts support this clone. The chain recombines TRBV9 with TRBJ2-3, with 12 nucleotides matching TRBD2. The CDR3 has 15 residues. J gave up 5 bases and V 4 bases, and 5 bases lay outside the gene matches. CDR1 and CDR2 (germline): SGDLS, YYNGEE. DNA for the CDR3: TGTGCCAGCAGCCCTAGCGGGGGGGCTGTAGATACGCAGTATTTT. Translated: CASSPSGGAVDTQYF.

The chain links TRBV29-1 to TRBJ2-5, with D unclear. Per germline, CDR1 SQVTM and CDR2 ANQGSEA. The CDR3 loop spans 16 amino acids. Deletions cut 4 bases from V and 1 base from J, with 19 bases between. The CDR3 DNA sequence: TGCAGCGTTGTCTGGGCCGGCAGAAATCCCCAAGAGACCCAGTACTTC. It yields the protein CSVVWAGRNPQETQYF.

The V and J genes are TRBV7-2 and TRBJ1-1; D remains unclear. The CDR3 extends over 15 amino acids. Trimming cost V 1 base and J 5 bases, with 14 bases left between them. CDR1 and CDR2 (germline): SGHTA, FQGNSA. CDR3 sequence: CASSLVSATGTEAFF. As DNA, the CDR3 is TGTGCCAGCAGCTTAGTATCGGCCACGGGGACTGAAGCTTTCTTT.

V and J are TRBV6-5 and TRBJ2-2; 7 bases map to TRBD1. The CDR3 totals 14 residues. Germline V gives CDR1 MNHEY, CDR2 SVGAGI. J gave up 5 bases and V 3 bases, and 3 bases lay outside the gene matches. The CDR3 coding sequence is TGTGCCAGCAGTTATGGGACAGCAACCGGGGAGCTGTTTTTT. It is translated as CASSYGTATGELFF.

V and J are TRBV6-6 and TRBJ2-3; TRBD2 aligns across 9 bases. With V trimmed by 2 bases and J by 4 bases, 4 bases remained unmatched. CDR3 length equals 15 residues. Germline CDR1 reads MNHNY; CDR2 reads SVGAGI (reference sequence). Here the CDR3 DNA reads TGTGCCAGCAGTTACCTTGGCGGGGGGGCAGATACGCAGTATTTT. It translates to CASSYLGGGADTQYF.

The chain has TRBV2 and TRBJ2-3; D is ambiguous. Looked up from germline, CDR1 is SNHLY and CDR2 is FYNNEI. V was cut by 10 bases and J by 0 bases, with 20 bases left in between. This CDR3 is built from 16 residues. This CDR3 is CATTPREATSTDTQYF. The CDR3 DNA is TGTGCCACTACTCCCCGAGAAGCGACTAGCACAGATACGCAGTATTTT.

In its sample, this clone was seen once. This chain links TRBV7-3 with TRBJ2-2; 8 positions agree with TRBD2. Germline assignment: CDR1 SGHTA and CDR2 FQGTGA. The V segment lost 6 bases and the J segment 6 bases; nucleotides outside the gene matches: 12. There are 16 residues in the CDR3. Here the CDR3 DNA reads TGTGCCAGCAGTCAGGGTGCGGGGGGTCGACCCGGGGAGCTGTTTTTT. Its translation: CASSQGAGGRPGELFF.

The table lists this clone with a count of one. The DNA of the CDR3 is TGTGCCATCAGTGGGGGCGGGGGTGAAGCTTTCTTT. This gives the protein CAISGGGGEAFF. This chain joins TRBV10-3 and TRBJ1-1; a weak D match, TRBD1 (5 bases). This CDR3 is built from 12 residues. V lost 4 bases and J lost 7, with 10 bases in between. Germline V CDR1 and CDR2: ENHRY, SYGVKD.

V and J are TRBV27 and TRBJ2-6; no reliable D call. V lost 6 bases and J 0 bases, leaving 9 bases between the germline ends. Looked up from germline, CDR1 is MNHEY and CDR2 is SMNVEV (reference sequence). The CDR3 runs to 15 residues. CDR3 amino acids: CASSYRPSGANVLTF. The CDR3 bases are TGTGCCAGCAGCTACAGACCCTCTGGGGCCAACGTCCTGACTTTC. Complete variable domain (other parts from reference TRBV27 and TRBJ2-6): EAQVTQNPRYLITVTGKKLTVTCSQNMNHEYMSWYRQDPGLGLRQIYYSMNVEVTDKGDVPEGYKVSRKEKRNFPLILESPSPNQTSLYFCASSYRPSGANVLTFGAGSRLTVL.

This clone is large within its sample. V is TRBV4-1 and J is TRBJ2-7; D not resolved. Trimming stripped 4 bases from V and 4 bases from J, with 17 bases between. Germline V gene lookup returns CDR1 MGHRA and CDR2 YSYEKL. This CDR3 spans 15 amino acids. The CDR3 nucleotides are TGCGCCAGCAGCCCTGCCTCGGCGGCTGAATACGAGCAGTACTTC. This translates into CASSPASAAEYEQYF.

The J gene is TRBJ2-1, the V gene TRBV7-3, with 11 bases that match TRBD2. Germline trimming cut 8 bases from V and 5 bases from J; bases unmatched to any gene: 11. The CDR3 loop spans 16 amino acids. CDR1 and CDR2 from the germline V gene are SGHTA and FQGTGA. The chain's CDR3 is CASAYAGTSGHNEQFF. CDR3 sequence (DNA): TGTGCCAGCGCTTACGCCGGGACTAGCGGTCACAATGAGCAGTTCTTC.

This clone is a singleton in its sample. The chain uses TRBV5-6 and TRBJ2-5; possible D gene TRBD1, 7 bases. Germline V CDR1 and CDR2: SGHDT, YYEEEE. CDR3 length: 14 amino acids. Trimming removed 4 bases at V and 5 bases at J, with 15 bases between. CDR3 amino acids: CASSGGQAGETQYF. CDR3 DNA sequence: TGTGCCAGCAGCGGAGGACAGGCGGGGGAGACCCAGTACTTC.